This paragraph reports one TCR beta chain. The sample belongs to a study of blood T cell repertoires in COVID-19. Study-wide context: Samples taken during acute and convalescent COVID-19 were collected in the United States, Italy and Spain. PBMCs, B-cell-depleted T cells, or T cells were the source of the cDNA or gDNA that made up the material.

In the study's own analysis: Amplifying reference gene primers gave estimates of nucleated cell counts. The method was immunoSEQ multiplex PCR; TCRdb's version includes in-frame clones alone and lacks a portion of them. From that table come the V and J calls and clone size; the DNA was used to work out D and trimming. The sample lists 20,000 to 25,000 clones, 83% seen once, with 40% to 60% in the top ten. Germline assignment: CDR1 SGHVS and CDR2 FQNEAQ. This CDR3 comprises 13 residues. V was pared by 5 bases and J by 4 bases, with 11 bases between. The sample taken for sequencing was peripheral blood. The chain joins TRBV7-8 to TRBJ1-2; D uncertain. This TCR derives from a man aged 70-80 years with acute or convalescent COVID-19. CDR3 in amino acids: CASSMQAIYGYTF. CDR3 nucleotide sequence: TGTGCCAGCAGCATGCAGGCAATCTATGGCTACACCTTC.